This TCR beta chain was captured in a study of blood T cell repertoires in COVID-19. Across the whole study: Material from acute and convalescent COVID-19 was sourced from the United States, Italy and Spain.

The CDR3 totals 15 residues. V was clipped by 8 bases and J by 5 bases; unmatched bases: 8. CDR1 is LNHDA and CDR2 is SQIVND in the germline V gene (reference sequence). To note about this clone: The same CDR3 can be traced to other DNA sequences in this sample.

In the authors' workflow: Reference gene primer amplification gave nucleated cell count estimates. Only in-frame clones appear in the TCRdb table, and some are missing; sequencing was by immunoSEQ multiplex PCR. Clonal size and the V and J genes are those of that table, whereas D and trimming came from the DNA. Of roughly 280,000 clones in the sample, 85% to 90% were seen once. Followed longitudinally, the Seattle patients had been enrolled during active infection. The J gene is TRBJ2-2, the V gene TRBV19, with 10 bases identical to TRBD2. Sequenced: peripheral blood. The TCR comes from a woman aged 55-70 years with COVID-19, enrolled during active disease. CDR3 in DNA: TGTGCCAGTTCCCTAGCGGGAGTGGGAACCGGGGAGCTGTTTTTT. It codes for CASSLAGVGTGELFF.